This T cell receptor (beta chain) comes out of a study of OX40 agonist ivuxolimab in advanced cancers. Overall study: The study reported partial responses in three patients: one hepatocellular carcinoma, two cutaneous melanoma. Study results and limitations: Both CD4+ and CD8+ T cell populations in blood had undergone clonal expansion by week 6 at 0.1 to 3.0 mg/kg. Researchers did not establish what antigens the expanded peripheral T cells target.

Sampling times: baseline, cycle 4 day 1, cycle 7 day 1. Points on this clone: Its specificity is not known.

Trimming removed 3 bases at V and 0 bases at J, with 15 bases between. This CDR3 is built from 17 residues. Germline CDR1 and CDR2: LGHNA and YNFKEQ. Profiled with immunoSEQ multiplex PCR; TCRdb holds only in-frame clones, not every one. In the table there are tens of thousands of clones, under 90% of which are singletons. The sequence came from an adult with an advanced solid tumor such as melanoma, head and neck, liver or kidney cancer. The sample consisted of CD4+ or CD8+ T cells sorted from blood, taken in a trial of the OX40 agonist ivuxolimab. The rearrangement uses TRBV4-2 and TRBJ2-1; D is possibly TRBD2 (5 bases). The CDR3 loop reads CASSHPAYGSSYNEQFF. The CDR3 region has the DNA TGTGCCAGCAGCCACCCCGCTTATGGGAGCTCCTACAATGAGCAGTTCTTC.